The clone carrying this T cell receptor beta chain was counted once. The record originates from a study of blood T cell repertoires in COVID-19. For the study at large: Nucleic acid was either cDNA or gDNA, and it came from T cells, B-cell-depleted T cells, or PBMCs.

Generated by immunoSEQ multiplex PCR, the TCRdb table keeps only in-frame clones and is missing some. The table has 250,000 or so clones, about 91% seen once. The cohort comprised adults aged about 18 to 100 years residing in approximately 25 US areas. The CDR3 consists of 16 residues. The junction had 8 bases not matched to a gene; V was cut back by 3 bases and J by 6 bases. Germline V gene lookup returns CDR1 KGHSH and CDR2 LQKENI. V is TRBV18 and J is TRBJ2-3; 11 bases line up with TRBD2. The sample was PBMCs or T cells enriched from blood (not recorded which). This clonotype was obtained from a woman aged 25 to 39 with acute COVID-19. CDR3 bases: TGTGCCAGCTCACCTACTAGCGGGGGAGGAGAGGATACGCAGTATTTT. Translated: CASSPTSGGGEDTQYF.